Described below is a single TCR beta chain sequence and its context. This sample was included in a study of CD8 T cells in Susac syndrome. Random hexamers were used to reverse transcribe roughly 0.45 to 1 ug of RNA. TCRdb reprocessed the immunoSEQ multiplex PCR reads via MiXCR and lists one record per CDR3 protein. The data contain some 110,000 distinct CDR3 sequences, 85% to 95% of them seen just once; the ten biggest clones take up approximately 0.31%. Germline V gives CDR1 SGHVS, CDR2 FQNEAQ. CDR3 length equals 15 residues. Trimming shortened V by 3 bases and J by 0 bases, and 9 bases separated the two germline ends.

The chain recombines TRBV7-8 with TRBJ1-3; D is unclear. The sequenced sample consisted of CD8+ T cells from PBMCs. This TCR was sampled from a human donor with multiple sclerosis. The CDR3 coding sequence is TGTGCCAGCAGCTTGAGGAGGAACTCTGGAAACACCATATATTTT. This translates into CASSLRRNSGNTIYF. The entire variable domain, with the rest obtained from reference TRBV7-8 and TRBJ1-3, is as follows: GAGVSQSPRYKVAKRGQDVALRCDPISGHVSLFWYQQALGQGPEFLTYFQNEAQLDKSGLPSDRFFAERPEGSVSTLKIQRTQQEDSAVYLCASSLRRNSGNTIYFGEGSWLTVV.